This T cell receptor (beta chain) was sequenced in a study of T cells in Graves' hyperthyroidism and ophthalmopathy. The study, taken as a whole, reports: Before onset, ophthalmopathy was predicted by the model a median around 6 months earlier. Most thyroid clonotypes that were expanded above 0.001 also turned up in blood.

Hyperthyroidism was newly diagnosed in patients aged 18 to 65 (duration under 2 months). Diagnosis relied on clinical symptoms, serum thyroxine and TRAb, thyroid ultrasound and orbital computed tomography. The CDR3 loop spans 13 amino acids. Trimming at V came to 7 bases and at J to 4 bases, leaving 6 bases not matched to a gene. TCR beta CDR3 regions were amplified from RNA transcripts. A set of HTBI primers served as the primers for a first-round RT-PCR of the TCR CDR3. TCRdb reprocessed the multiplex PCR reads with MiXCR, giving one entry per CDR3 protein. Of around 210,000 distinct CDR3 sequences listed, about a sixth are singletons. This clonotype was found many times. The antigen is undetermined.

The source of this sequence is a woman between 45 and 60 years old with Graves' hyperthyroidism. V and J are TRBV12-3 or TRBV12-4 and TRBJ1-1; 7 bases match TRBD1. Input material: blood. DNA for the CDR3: TGTGCCAGCACCCTACGACAGGGCACTGAAGCTTTCTTT. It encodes CASTLRQGTEAFF.